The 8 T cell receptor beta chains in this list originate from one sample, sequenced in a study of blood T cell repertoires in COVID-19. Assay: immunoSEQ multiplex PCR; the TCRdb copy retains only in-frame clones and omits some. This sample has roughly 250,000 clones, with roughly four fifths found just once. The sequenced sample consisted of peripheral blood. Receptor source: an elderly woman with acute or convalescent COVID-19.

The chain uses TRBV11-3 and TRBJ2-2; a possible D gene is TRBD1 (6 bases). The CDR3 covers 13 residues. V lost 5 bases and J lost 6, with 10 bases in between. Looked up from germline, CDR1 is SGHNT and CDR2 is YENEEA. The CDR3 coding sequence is TGTGCCAGCAGCAACAGGGTGTCCGGGGAGCTGTTTTTT. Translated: CASSNRVSGELFF.

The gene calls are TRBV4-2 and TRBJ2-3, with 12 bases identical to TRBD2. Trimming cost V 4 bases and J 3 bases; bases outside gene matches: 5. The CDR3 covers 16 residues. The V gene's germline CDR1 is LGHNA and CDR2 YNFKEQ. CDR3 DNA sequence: TGTGCCAGCAGCCTGACTAGCGGGAGTACAACAGATACGCAGTATTTT. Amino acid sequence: CASSLTSGSTTDTQYF.

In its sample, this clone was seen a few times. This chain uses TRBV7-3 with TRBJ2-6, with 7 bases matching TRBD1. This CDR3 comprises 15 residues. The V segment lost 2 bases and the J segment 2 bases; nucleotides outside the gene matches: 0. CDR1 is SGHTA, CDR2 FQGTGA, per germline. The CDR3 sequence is CASSLQGAGANVLTF. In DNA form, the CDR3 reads TGTGCCAGCAGCTTACAGGGGGCTGGGGCCAACGTCCTGACTTTC.

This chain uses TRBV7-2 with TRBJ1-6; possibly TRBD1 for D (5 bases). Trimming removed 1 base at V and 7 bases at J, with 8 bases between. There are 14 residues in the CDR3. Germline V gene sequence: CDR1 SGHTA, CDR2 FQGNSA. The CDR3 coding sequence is TGTGCCAGCAGCTTAGTGGCAGGGAATTCACCCCTCCACTTT. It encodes CASSLVAGNSPLHF.

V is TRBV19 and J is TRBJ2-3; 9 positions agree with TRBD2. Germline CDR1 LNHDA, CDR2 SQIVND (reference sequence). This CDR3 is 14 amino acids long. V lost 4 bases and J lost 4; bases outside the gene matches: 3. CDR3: CASSKAGGADTQYF. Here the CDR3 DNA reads TGTGCCAGTAGTAAAGCGGGAGGTGCAGATACGCAGTATTTT.

CDR3 sequence: CASSLAGASVNQPQHF. The CDR3 nucleotides read TGTGCCAGCAGCTTAGCAGGGGCAAGCGTAAATCAGCCCCAGCATTTT. The chain carries TRBV7-2 and TRBJ1-5; tentative D call: TRBD1 (5 bases). V was clipped by 0 bases and J by 4 bases, with 13 bases between them. Germline V lookup: CDR1 SGHTA, CDR2 FQGNSA. The CDR3 loop spans 16 amino acids.

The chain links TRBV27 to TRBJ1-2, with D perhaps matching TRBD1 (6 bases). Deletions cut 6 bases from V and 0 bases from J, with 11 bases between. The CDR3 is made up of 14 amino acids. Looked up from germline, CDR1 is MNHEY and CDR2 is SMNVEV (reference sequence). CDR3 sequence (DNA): TGTGCCAGCAGCCCGGACAGACCTAACTATGGCTACACCTTC. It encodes CASSPDRPNYGYTF.

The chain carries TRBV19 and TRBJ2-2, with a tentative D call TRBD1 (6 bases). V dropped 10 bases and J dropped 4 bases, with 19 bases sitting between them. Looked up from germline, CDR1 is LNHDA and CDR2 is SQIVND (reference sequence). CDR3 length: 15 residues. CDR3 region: CATKGSRGSTGELFF. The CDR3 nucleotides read TGTGCCACTAAGGGTTCCAGGGGAAGCACCGGGGAGCTGTTTTTT.